The 27 T cell receptor beta chains given below trace back to one sample, sequenced in a study of OX40 agonist ivuxolimab in advanced cancers. Clones were read by immunoSEQ multiplex PCR, and TCRdb kept only the in-frame ones, dropping some. The repertoire holds about 82,000 clones, around four fifths seen once, with around 0.84% in the top ten. This specimen was CD4+ or CD8+ T cells sorted from blood, taken in a trial of the OX40 agonist ivuxolimab. All receptors derive from an adult with an advanced solid tumor such as melanoma, head and neck, liver or kidney cancer.

The rearrangement uses TRBV6-4 and TRBJ1-2; TRBD1 might be the D (5 bases). This CDR3 region has 16 residues. The V gene's germline CDR1 is MRHNA and CDR2 SNTAGT. V was clipped by 6 bases and J by 4 bases, with 21 bases between them. CDR3 protein: CASRGVEDTQGYGYTF. DNA of the CDR3: TGTGCCAGCAGGGGGGTGGAGGACACGCAAGGCTATGGCTACACCTTC.

The CDR3 DNA follows: TGCAGCGTTCACAGGGGGCCAAATAGCAATCAGCCCCAGCATTTT. This encodes CSVHRGPNSNQPQHF. The chain combines TRBV29-1 with TRBJ1-5; 9 bases match TRBD1. Losses at the gene ends were 5 bases for V and 0 bases for J; bases not matched to a gene: 5. Germline V gene sequence: CDR1 SQVTM, CDR2 ANQGSEA. The CDR3 covers 15 residues.

This clone was seen a few times. The chain is built from TRBV20-1 and TRBJ2-1; D gene uncertain. Per germline, CDR1 DFQATT and CDR2 SNEGSKA (reference sequence). Trimming pared 3 bases from V and 6 bases from J, leaving 6 bases between. The CDR3 is 11 amino acids. The DNA for the CDR3 is TGCAGTGCTAGGGCTAGCAATGAGCAGTTCTTC. Encoded protein: CSARASNEQFF.

The chain combines TRBV7-6 with TRBJ2-1; TRBD2 matches 9 bases. The V gene's germline CDR1 is SGHVS and CDR2 FNYEAQ. J was trimmed by 11 bases and V by 2 bases; bases with no gene match: 10. This CDR3 contains 15 residues. The CDR3 region is CASSLSGGGALKQFF. DNA of the CDR3: TGTGCCAGCAGCTTATCGGGCGGGGGGGCCTTGAAGCAGTTCTTC.

This clone showed up just once. The genes are TRBV5-1 and TRBJ2-1; the match to TRBD1 covers 7 bases. This CDR3 region has 16 residues. From germline, CDR1 is SGHRS and CDR2 YFSETQ. V was clipped by 2 bases and J by 7 bases; unmatched bases: 12. Written as DNA, the CDR3 is TGCGCCAGCAGCTTAATCGGGGTGAGGGGGCAAAATGAGCAGTTCTTC. This encodes CASSLIGVRGQNEQFF.

The chain uses TRBV6-5 and TRBJ1-3; D unresolved. The CDR3 is 16 residues long. The V and J ends lost 0 bases and 0 bases respectively, with 9 bases between them. CDR1 MNHEY and CDR2 SVGAGI come from the germline V gene. CDR3 coding DNA: TGTGCCAGCAGTTACTCGGCAACGGCCTCTGGAAACACCATATATTTT. It encodes CASSYSATASGNTIYF.

The chain uses TRBV5-1 and TRBJ2-5; no definite D call. V was clipped by 0 bases and J by 9 bases, with 21 bases between them. The CDR3 is 16 residues long. Germline V gene sequence: CDR1 SGHRS, CDR2 YFSETQ. The CDR3 bases are TGCGCCAGCAGCTTGGGTGATTCCGGCGGTGTATCGGCCCAGTACTTC. Translation gives CASSLGDSGGVSAQYF. The complete variable domain, with remaining parts taken from reference TRBV5-1 and TRBJ2-5, reads KAGVTQTPRYLIKTRGQQVTLSCSPISGHRSVSWYQQTPGQGLQFLFEYFSETQRNKGNFPGRFSGRQFSNSRSEMNVSTLELGDSALYLCASSLGDSGGVSAQYFGPGTRLLVL.

The chain couples TRBV9 to TRBJ2-3; D unclear. Germline assignment: CDR1 SGDLS and CDR2 YYNGEE. The CDR3 runs 14 residues. Trimming took off 0 bases at V and 6 bases at J, with 11 bases between the two ends. CDR3 sequence reads: CASSVAQAYDTQYF. The CDR3 DNA reads TGTGCCAGCAGCGTAGCTCAGGCCTATGATACGCAGTATTTT.

The chain's CDR3 is CASSQGSHEQYF. Written as DNA, the CDR3 is TGCGCCAGCAGCCAGGGGAGCCACGAGCAGTACTTC. The chain is built from TRBV5-1 and TRBJ2-7; D is perhaps TRBD1 (6 bases). The germline V and J ends were trimmed by 4 bases and 5 bases, with 10 bases remaining between them. This CDR3 spans 12 amino acids. Germline CDR1 reads SGHRS; CDR2 reads YFSETQ.

The J gene is TRBJ2-5, the V gene TRBV7-3, with 7 bases matching TRBD1. Looked up from germline, CDR1 is SGHTA and CDR2 is FQGTGA. The CDR3 sequence is 14 residues long. V gave up 5 bases and J gave up 4 bases; unmatched junction bases: 7. The DNA of the CDR3 is TGTGCCAGCAGCCCCGCAGGGGGTCGAGAGACCCAGTACTTC. Protein sequence: CASSPAGGRETQYF.

The V call is TRBV19, the J call TRBJ1-1; D not resolved. The germline CDR1 and CDR2 sequences are LNHDA and SQIVND (reference sequence). The V end lost 5 bases, the J end lost 0 bases, and 4 bases lay between the germline ends. The CDR3 consists of 12 residues. The CDR3 DNA sequence: TGTGCCAGTAGTCCTGTGAACACTGAAGCTTTCTTT. Protein product: CASSPVNTEAFF.

This rearrangement joins TRBV6-1 to TRBJ1-5; D unclear. Germline V gene sequence: CDR1 MNHNS, CDR2 SASEGT. CDR3 length equals 11 residues. The germline V and J ends were trimmed by 6 bases and 2 bases, with 2 bases remaining between them. CDR3 residues: CASRGNQPQHF. As DNA, the CDR3 is TGTGCCAGCAGGGGCAATCAGCCCCAGCATTTT.

The rearrangement links TRBV7-2 to TRBJ1-2, with D possibly matching TRBD1 (5 bases). V lost 5 bases, J lost 0 bases, and 19 bases lay in between. Germline V gene lookup returns CDR1 SGHTA and CDR2 FQGNSA. The CDR3 is 17 amino acids. In DNA, the CDR3 is TGTGCCAGCAGCCCCCCGGGTGGACGGGGGGCTAACTATGGCTACACCTTC. The encoded protein is CASSPPGGRGANYGYTF.

The chain is built from TRBV19 and TRBJ2-1; the D is unclear. The CDR3 covers 15 residues. Germline V CDR1 and CDR2: LNHDA, SQIVND (reference sequence). Trimming took 0 bases from V and 5 from J, leaving 11 bases between them. CDR3 sequence reads: CASSIEPRADNEQFF. Here the CDR3 DNA reads TGTGCCAGTAGTATAGAACCCCGGGCGGACAATGAGCAGTTCTTC.

V is TRBV18 and J is TRBJ2-5; 10 bases align to TRBD1. J gave up 3 bases and V 3 bases, and 13 bases lay outside the gene matches. The CDR3 loop spans 18 amino acids. Germline-derived CDR1 and CDR2 are KGHSH and LQKENI. The CDR3 DNA reads as TGTGCCAGCTCACCGGTTGATATGGACAGGGGGTTTGAAGAGACCCAGTACTTC. This encodes CASSPVDMDRGFEETQYF.

The V and J genes are TRBV11-2 and TRBJ1-1; no reliable D call. The CDR3 contains 16 residues. In germline, CDR1 is SGHAT, CDR2 FQNNGV. V dropped 3 bases and J dropped 1 base, with 15 bases sitting between them. CDR3 DNA: TGTGCCAGCAGCTTTTTATCGATTTGGGGGAACACTGAAGCTTTCTTT. This codes for CASSFLSIWGNTEAFF. Full variable domain (rest looked up from reference TRBV11-2 and TRBJ1-1): EAGVAQSPRYKIIEKRQSVAFWCNPISGHATLYWYQQILGQGPKLLIQFQNNGVVDDSQLPKDRFSAERLKGVDSTLKIQPAKLEDSAVYLCASSFLSIWGNTEAFFGQGTRLTVV.

This chain links TRBV2 with TRBJ2-3; D is perhaps TRBD1 (6 bases). The V end lost 6 bases, the J end lost 6 bases, and 10 bases lay between the germline ends. Germline CDR1 is SNHLY and CDR2 is FYNNEI. The CDR3 is 12 residues long. In DNA, the CDR3 is TGTGCCAGCAGCCGGACAGCTGATACGCAGTATTTT. Encoded protein: CASSRTADTQYF.

V and J are TRBV19 and TRBJ1-2, with D unclear. V was cut by 5 bases and J by 4 bases, with 14 bases left in between. CDR1 and CDR2 (germline): LNHDA, SQIVND (reference sequence). The CDR3 consists of 14 residues. CDR3 residues: CASSPGAEAYGYTF. DNA for the CDR3: TGTGCCAGTAGTCCCGGTGCCGAGGCCTATGGCTACACCTTC.

This clone was found once. This chain connects TRBV7-2 to TRBJ1-1; D might be TRBD1 (5 bases). Trimming took off 6 bases at V and 1 base at J, with 12 bases between the two ends. CDR1 is SGHTA and CDR2 is FQGNSA in the germline V gene. This CDR3 comprises 14 residues. CDR3 in DNA: TGTGCCAGCAGTTTTACTCAGGGGAACACTGAAGCTTTCTTT. This translates into CASSFTQGNTEAFF.

The J gene is TRBJ2-2, the V gene TRBV9; 11 bases match TRBD2. The CDR3 runs to 17 residues. Trimming cost V 0 bases and J 4 bases; bases outside gene matches: 5. CDR1 is SGDLS and CDR2 is YYNGEE in the germline V gene. CDR3 amino acids: CASSVGSGGAPTGELFF. The CDR3 coding sequence is TGTGCCAGCAGCGTAGGTAGCGGGGGGGCCCCCACCGGGGAGCTGTTTTTT.

This clone was counted a single time. V is TRBV5-1 and J is TRBJ1-5; 10 positions agree with TRBD1. Trimming cost V 4 bases and J 0 bases; bases outside gene matches: 16. CDR3 length equals 20 residues. The germline gives CDR1 SGHRS, CDR2 YFSETQ. Here the CDR3 reads CASSPRPAGTGDYSNQPQHF. The CDR3 bases are TGCGCCAGCAGCCCTAGGCCGGCCGGGACAGGGGATTATAGCAATCAGCCCCAGCATTTT.

The chain recombines TRBV6-1 with TRBJ2-2; D may be TRBD1 (5 bases). The CDR3 spans 14 residues. The germline V gene has CDR1 MNHNS and CDR2 SASEGT. Trimming took off 4 bases at V and 4 bases at J, with 10 bases between the two ends. The CDR3 sequence: CASSVIQGTGELFF. Here the CDR3 DNA reads TGTGCCAGCAGTGTTATCCAGGGCACCGGGGAGCTGTTTTTT.

The table lists this clone with a count of one. V usage is TRBV11-2 and J usage is TRBJ1-1; no clear D gene. Trimming left V 3 bases short and J 5 bases short, with 7 bases between. Germline assignment: CDR1 SGHAT and CDR2 FQNNGV. The CDR3 has 12 amino acids. Here the CDR3 reads CASSFGMTEAFF. The CDR3 nucleotides are TGTGCCAGCAGCTTTGGTATGACTGAAGCTTTCTTT.

This clone was counted between two and nine times. The chain couples TRBV6-5 to TRBJ1-2; 7 bases are a match to TRBD1. Germline CDR1 reads MNHEY; CDR2 reads SVGAGI. V shed 0 bases and J 4 bases; nucleotides not matched to a gene: 8. This CDR3 contains 16 residues. CDR3 coding DNA: TGTGCCAGCAGTTACTCGGCCATAGGGGGCGGCTATGGCTACACCTTC. Amino acid sequence: CASSYSAIGGGYGYTF.

The V and J genes are TRBV28 and TRBJ2-7; a weak D match, TRBD1 (5 bases). The CDR3 runs 15 residues. CDR1 is MDHEN, CDR2 SYDVKM, per germline. V was trimmed by 5 bases and J by 1 base, leaving 15 bases between them. DNA for the CDR3: TGTGCCAGCAGTCCGCCCATTGGGGCGTCCTACGAGCAGTACTTC. It encodes CASSPPIGASYEQYF. The full variable domain, in which reference TRBV28 and TRBJ2-7 provide the parts outside the CDR3, is DVKVTQSSRYLVKRTGEKVFLECVQDMDHENMFWYRQDPGLGLRLIYFSYDVKMKEKGDIPEGYSVSREKKERFSLILESASTNQTSMYLCASSPPIGASYEQYFGPGTRLTVT.

This clone came up once. The chain carries TRBV7-8 and TRBJ2-6; 7 bases map to TRBD2. Germline V gene data show CDR1 as SGHVS and CDR2 as FQNEAQ. This CDR3 is 17 amino acids long. With V trimmed by 5 bases and J by 1 base, 8 bases remained unmatched. Here the CDR3 DNA reads TGTGCCAGCAGCCCCCCAGCGGGGATATCTGGGGCCAACGTCCTGACTTTC. Its translation: CASSPPAGISGANVLTF.

V and J are TRBV10-3 and TRBJ1-1; D is perhaps TRBD1 (6 bases). Per the germline V gene, CDR1 is ENHRY and CDR2 is SYGVKD. CDR3 length: 15 residues. Deletions cut 4 bases from V and 2 bases from J, with 14 bases between. CDR3: CAISGQGGTNTEAFF. CDR3 bases: TGTGCCATCAGTGGACAAGGGGGGACCAACACTGAAGCTTTCTTT.